This TCR beta chain originates from a study of response to subunit inactivated influenza vaccine. A word on this clonotype: What it binds is not known.

TCRdb ran MiXCR on the RT-PCR reads and lists one entry per CDR3 protein. The table shows hundreds of thousands of distinct CDR3 sequences, with around 14% occurring only once. General study findings and limits: Each seasonal influenza vaccination recruits few new T cells, the authors suggested.

The material sequenced was PBMCs from blood, taken less than 15 days before vaccination. The source of this sequence is a man in his forties or fifties who received an inactivated influenza vaccine.

CDR3 protein: CASISDRGVLYEQYF. The CDR3 DNA is TGTGCCAGCATCTCAGACAGGGGGGTTCTCTACGAGCAGTACTTC. The chain has TRBV6-2 or TRBV6-3 and TRBJ2-7, with 9 bases lining up with TRBD1. CDR1 is MNHEY and CDR2 is SVGEGT in the germline V gene. Trimming removed 7 bases from V and 3 bases from J; junction bases left unmatched: 10. The CDR3 is 15 residues long.